One sample yielded the 27 T cell receptor beta chains listed below, sequenced in a study of T cell repertoires in cytomegalovirus infection. One entry per CDR3 protein, called by TCRdb with MiXCR from the reads. The table shows some 900,000 distinct CDR3 sequences, with about 31% occurring only once. For these TCRs, the target antigens are not known. This sample comprised cultured CD8+ T cells from PBMCs, obtained from culture after CMV antigen stimulation. The source is a human donor in good health (CMV status not recorded). Some clones in this sample may be carry-over from other donors' samples.

The J gene is TRBJ1-3, the V gene TRBV19, with D perhaps TRBD1 (5 bases). V gave up 4 bases and J gave up 5 bases, with 18 bases separating them. The CDR3 runs 16 residues. CDR1 and CDR2 (germline): LNHDA, SQIVND (reference sequence). DNA of the CDR3: TGTGCCAGTAGTACCAAATCTGGGACCTCAAGAAACACCATATATTTT. This translates into CASSTKSGTSRNTIYF.

There are many counts of this clonotype. V usage is TRBV7-9 and J usage is TRBJ2-3; no clear D gene. Deletions cut 0 bases from V and 3 bases from J, with 7 bases between. The CDR3 consists of 14 residues. Germline V CDR1 and CDR2: SEHNR, FQNEAQ (reference sequence). CDR3 sequence: CASSLALGTDTQYF. CDR3 DNA: TGTGCCAGCAGCTTAGCGCTGGGGACAGATACGCAGTATTTT.

This clonotype has more than one count but fewer than ten. The chain joins TRBV6-1 to TRBJ1-3; D is ambiguous. This CDR3 is 15 amino acids long. V lost 6 bases, J lost 1 base, and 13 bases lay in between. From germline, CDR1 is MNHNS and CDR2 SASEGT. In DNA, the CDR3 is TGTGCCAGCAGGGACGGACTCGTTTCTGGAAACACCATATATTTT. The encoded protein is CASRDGLVSGNTIYF.

This chain uses TRBV6-5 with TRBJ2-5, with TRBD2 matching 7 bases. This CDR3 has 15 residues. Per the germline V gene, CDR1 is MNHEY and CDR2 is SVGAGI. Losses at the gene ends were 3 bases for V and 5 bases for J; bases not matched to a gene: 9. The CDR3 is CASSYGQRGFETQYF. CDR3 DNA: TGTGCCAGCAGTTATGGCCAGCGGGGTTTTGAGACCCAGTACTTC.

The rearrangement uses TRBV6-2 or TRBV6-3 and TRBJ1-1; D perhaps matches TRBD1 (5 bases). CDR3 size: 17 residues. V lost 5 bases, J lost 1 base, and 20 bases lay in between. Germline V gene sequence: CDR1 MNHEY, CDR2 SVGEGT. The CDR3 reads CASSPGWGEEENTEAFF. For the CDR3, the DNA is TGTGCCAGCAGTCCTGGATGGGGGGAAGAGGAGAACACTGAAGCTTTCTTT.

This sequence joins TRBV7-9 and TRBJ1-2; perhaps TRBD1 as D (5 bases). The CDR3 runs to 17 residues. Looked up from germline, CDR1 is SEHNR and CDR2 is FQNEAQ (reference sequence). Trimming pared 5 bases from V and 0 bases from J, leaving 19 bases between. The CDR3 reads CASSPNRMGLSNYGYTF. Here the CDR3 DNA reads TGTGCCAGCAGCCCCAATCGGATGGGGCTTTCTAACTATGGCTACACCTTC.

This clonotype was observed many times. The chain recombines TRBV7-2 with TRBJ2-5; 9 bases line up with TRBD2. V was clipped by 5 bases and J by 4 bases; unmatched bases: 8. CDR1 and CDR2 (germline): SGHTA, FQGNSA. This CDR3 is built from 15 residues. CDR3: CASSPSSGAGETQYF. CDR3 nucleotide sequence: TGTGCCAGCAGCCCATCTAGCGGGGCTGGAGAGACCCAGTACTTC.

The sample holds a few counts of this clonotype. The chain joins TRBV10-3 to TRBJ1-4; D gene unclear. The CDR3 totals 16 residues. Trimming took 2 bases from V and 5 from J, leaving 15 bases between them. Germline lookup yields CDR1 ENHRY and CDR2 SYGVKD. The CDR3 protein is CAISETQAGKNEKLFF. The CDR3 nucleotides are TGTGCCATCAGTGAGACCCAAGCGGGGAAGAATGAAAAACTGTTTTTT.

This clonotype showed up just a few times. The J gene is TRBJ2-5, the V gene TRBV7-9, with 7 bases lining up with TRBD1. After removal of 0 bases from V and 3 bases from J, the junction contained 10 bases not matched to a gene. This CDR3 comprises 17 residues. The germline CDR1 and CDR2 sequences are SEHNR and FQNEAQ (reference sequence). This chain's CDR3 is CASSLAYLGTEKETQYF. In DNA form, the CDR3 reads TGTGCCAGCAGCTTAGCTTATCTCGGGACAGAAAAAGAGACCCAGTACTTC.

V gene TRBV7-6 combines with J gene TRBJ2-5; D is unresolved. V gave up 6 bases and J gave up 5 bases, with 10 bases separating them. The CDR3 has 12 amino acids. Per germline, CDR1 SGHVS and CDR2 FNYEAQ. CDR3 in amino acids: CASSTIGETQYF. The DNA for the CDR3 is TGTGCCAGCAGTACAATCGGGGAGACCCAGTACTTC. The full variable domain, in which reference TRBV7-6 and TRBJ2-5 provide the parts outside the CDR3, is GAGVSQSPRYKVTKRGQDVALRCDPISGHVSLYWYRQALGQGPEFLTYFNYEAQQDKSGLPNDRFSAERPEGSISTLTIQRTEQRDSAMYRCASSTIGETQYFGPGTRLLVL.

This clonotype showed up just a few times. The rearrangement joins TRBV6-5 to TRBJ2-5, with TRBD2 matching over 8 bases. The length of the CDR3 is 17 residues. The trim removed 2 bases at V and 5 bases at J, leaving 13 bases unmatched. The V gene's germline CDR1 is MNHEY and CDR2 SVGAGI. Written as DNA, the CDR3 is TGTGCCAGCAGTTACGGCCCGGGGGGGCTTGAGAGTGAGACCCAGTACTTC. This codes for CASSYGPGGLESETQYF.

This clonotype was observed a few times. This chain uses TRBV19 with TRBJ2-7; 10 bases are shared with TRBD1. Germline-derived CDR1 and CDR2 are LNHDA and SQIVND (reference sequence). Trimming cost V 3 bases and J 5 bases; bases outside gene matches: 7. CDR3 length: 15 residues. The CDR3 nucleotides are TGTGCCAGTAGTATCCTTCGGGACAGGGGCCACGAGCAGTACTTC. Its translation: CASSILRDRGHEQYF.

This rearrangement joins TRBV14 to TRBJ2-7; tentatively, D is TRBD1 or TRBD2 (5 bases each). Trimming pared 0 bases from V and 0 bases from J, leaving 12 bases between. The CDR3 sequence is 16 residues long. Per the germline V gene, CDR1 is SGHDN and CDR2 is FVKESK. The CDR3 coding sequence is TGTGCCAGCAGCCAAGATCGAGGGGCCTGCTCCTACGAGCAGTACGTC. Protein product: CASSQDRGACSYEQYV.

CDR3 DNA sequence: TGTGCCAGCAGTTACATTGAGCTAGCCCAGAACACCGGGGAGCTGTTTTTT. As protein: CASSYIELAQNTGELFF. The J gene is TRBJ2-2, the V gene TRBV6-2 or TRBV6-3, with D possibly being TRBD2 (5 bases). V dropped 2 bases and J dropped 1 base, with 14 bases sitting between them. CDR3 length equals 17 residues. Germline CDR1 is MNHEY and CDR2 is SVGEGT.

The sample holds a few counts of this clonotype. The gene calls are TRBV12-3 or TRBV12-4 and TRBJ2-1, with D tentatively TRBD1 or TRBD2 (5 bases each). The V end was cut by 8 bases, the J end by 10 bases, with 12 bases between. CDR3 length equals 11 residues. For the CDR3, the DNA is TGTGCCAGCTCAGGGACCGTGGAGCAGTTCTTC. It translates to CASSGTVEQFF.

This clonotype was observed a handful of times. The rearrangement joins TRBV11-1 to TRBJ1-1; D perhaps matches TRBD1 (5 bases). The ends were cut back, 5 bases at V and 0 bases at J, with 13 bases in the middle. This CDR3 region has 15 residues. Germline values: CDR1 SGHAT, CDR2 FQDESV (reference sequence). CDR3 nucleotides: TGTGCCAGCAGCCAGGGTCGCACTATGAACACTGAAGCTTTCTTT. Residues: CASSQGRTMNTEAFF.

The gene calls are TRBV6-6 and TRBJ1-1; the D is unclear. Germline V gene lookup returns CDR1 MNHNY and CDR2 SVGAGI (reference sequence). The CDR3 has 15 amino acids. Trimming left V 4 bases short and J 1 base short, with 13 bases between. The chain's CDR3 is CASSSPFLGNTEAFF. Here the CDR3 DNA reads TGTGCCAGCAGTTCCCCTTTTCTCGGGAACACTGAAGCTTTCTTT.

The genes are TRBV6-1 and TRBJ2-1; TRBD2 is a possible D gene (5 bases). The CDR3 extends over 15 amino acids. From germline, CDR1 is MNHNS and CDR2 SASEGT. The V end lost 5 bases, the J end lost 2 bases, and 13 bases lay between the germline ends. CDR3 DNA: TGTGCCAGCAGTTTACGGGGAAGGACCTACAATGAGCAGTTCTTC. Protein sequence: CASSLRGRTYNEQFF.

This clonotype was observed a handful of times. The rearrangement links TRBV12-3 or TRBV12-4 to TRBJ2-5; D unclear. Trimming cost V 6 bases and J 3 bases, with 11 bases left between them. The CDR3 totals 13 residues. The CDR3 DNA follows: TGTGCCAGCAGCTTCGTCAGCGAAGAGACCCAGTACTTC. Amino acid sequence: CASSFVSEETQYF.

This clonotype was seen repeatedly, ten times or more. The chain is built from TRBV19 and TRBJ1-6, with D hard to call. In germline, CDR1 is LNHDA, CDR2 SQIVND (reference sequence). There are 17 residues in the CDR3. The V gene lost 3 bases and the J gene lost 9 bases, with 21 bases spanning the gap. The CDR3 DNA sequence: TGTGCCAGTAGTATGGAGAGTCCGGGAAGGGCCGGTTCACCCCTCCACTTT. It yields the protein CASSMESPGRAGSPLHF. Full variable domain (missing parts from reference TRBV19 and TRBJ1-6): DGGITQSPKYLFRKEGQNVTLSCEQNLNHDAMYWYRQDPGQGLRLIYYSQIVNDFQKGDIAEGYSVSREKKESFPLTVTSAQKNPTAFYLCASSMESPGRAGSPLHFGNGTRLTVT.

This clonotype came up a few times. The V call is TRBV19, the J call TRBJ1-2, with D perhaps TRBD1 (6 bases). V was cut by 2 bases and J by 0 bases, with 16 bases left in between. The CDR3 loop spans 17 amino acids. In germline, CDR1 is LNHDA, CDR2 SQIVND (reference sequence). This CDR3 reads CASSIRDTTFSNYGYTF. Here the CDR3 DNA reads TGTGCCAGTAGTATACGGGACACAACATTTTCTAACTATGGCTACACCTTC.

This clonotype was counted at least ten times. The rearrangement joins TRBV7-2 to TRBJ2-1; D possibly corresponds to TRBD1 (6 bases). V lost 3 bases, J lost 5 bases, and 11 bases lay in between. The CDR3 covers 14 residues. Germline V gene lookup returns CDR1 SGHTA and CDR2 FQGNSA. The CDR3 DNA is TGTGCCAGCAGCTTTCGAGGGGGAAACAATGAGCAGTTCTTC. Protein: CASSFRGGNNEQFF. Full variable domain (remainder filled in from reference TRBV7-2 and TRBJ2-1): GAGVSQSPSNKVTEKGKDVELRCDPISGHTALYWYRQSLGQGLEFLIYFQGNSAPDKSGLPSDRFSAERTGGSVSTLTIQRTQQEDSAVYLCASSFRGGNNEQFFGPGTRLTVL.

This clonotype was seen repeatedly, ten times or more. The CDR3 loop is CASSPLGTTETQYF. The CDR3 DNA sequence: TGTGCCAGCAGCCCTCTCGGGACAACAGAGACCCAGTACTTC. The rearrangement joins TRBV7-8 to TRBJ2-5; D might be TRBD1 (6 bases). CDR3 length: 14 residues. Trimming left V 5 bases short and J 4 bases short, with 14 bases between. Germline assignment: CDR1 SGHVS and CDR2 FQNEAQ.

This clonotype was counted a few times. The rearrangement joins TRBV4-3 to TRBJ1-1; D remains ambiguous. The CDR3 length is 15 residues. Trimming cost V 0 bases and J 1 base, with 9 bases left between them. The germline CDR1 and CDR2 sequences are LGHNA and YSLEER. Here the CDR3 DNA reads TGCGCCAGCAGCCAAGAACCTTCGAGGAACACTGAAGCTTTCTTT. Amino acids: CASSQEPSRNTEAFF.

The rearrangement uses TRBV5-6 and TRBJ2-3; D is unclear. The V end lost 2 bases, the J end lost 6 bases, and 7 bases lay between the germline ends. Per germline, CDR1 SGHDT and CDR2 YYEEEE. The CDR3 consists of 12 residues. The CDR3 reads CASSLLKDTQYF. The CDR3, as DNA: TGTGCCAGCAGCTTATTGAAGGATACGCAGTATTTT.

The chain couples TRBV7-6 to TRBJ1-5, with D perhaps matching TRBD1 (5 bases). CDR1 and CDR2 (germline): SGHVS, FNYEAQ. V shed 8 bases and J shed 7 bases, with 21 bases lying between them. The CDR3 is 15 amino acids. The CDR3 DNA sequence: TGTGCCAGCTCCCAGGGTACTCAGGGTAACCAGCCCCAGCATTTT. Its translation is CASSQGTQGNQPQHF.

V usage is TRBV5-1 and J usage is TRBJ1-6; D gene uncertain. Trimming cost V 6 bases and J 8 bases, with 15 bases left between them. The CDR3 spans 14 residues. The germline CDR1 and CDR2 sequences are SGHRS and YFSETQ. CDR3 DNA sequence: TGCGCCAGCACCGCCCGGGAGAGGGATTCACCCCTCCACTTT. Amino acids: CASTARERDSPLHF.